The rows below give T cell receptor beta chains drawn from one sample of a study of blood T cell repertoires in COVID-19. Libraries were prepared by immunoSEQ multiplex PCR; TCRdb keeps only in-frame clonotypes and omits some of them. The data hold about 400,000 clones, with about 85% observed a single time. The sample was PBMCs or T cells enriched from blood (not recorded which). The source of these receptors is a woman under 30 with acute COVID-19. Both conserved end residues are part of each CDR3. Fields, in order: CDR3 DNA, CDR3 protein, J gene, CDR3 length, D gene, clone size, V gene. The D gene is left open where the match is weak. The size entry is marked missing in some rows and otherwise reads once, few, many or a size class.

CDR3 DNA: TGTGCCAGCAGCTTAGCCCAGGGTTCGCACACTGAAGCTTTCTTT; CDR3 protein: CASSLAQGSHTEAFF; J gene: TRBJ1-1; CDR3 length: 15; D gene: .; clone size: .; V gene: TRBV7-9
CDR3 DNA: TGTGCCAGTAGTAGGGGGGGGTCTCGGCATAATGAGCAGTTCTTC; CDR3 protein: CASSRGGSRHNEQFF; J gene: TRBJ2-1; CDR3 length: 15; D gene: TRBD2; clone size: .; V gene: TRBV19
CDR3 DNA: TGTGCCAGCAGCACCGGACAGTCGAACACTGAAGCTTTCTTT; CDR3 protein: CASSTGQSNTEAFF; J gene: TRBJ1-1; CDR3 length: 14; D gene: .; clone size: .; V gene: TRBV7-2
CDR3 DNA: TGCGCCAGCAGTAATAACAGGGGGCACGAGCAGTACTTC; CDR3 protein: CASSNNRGHEQYF; J gene: TRBJ2-7; CDR3 length: 13; D gene: TRBD1; clone size: .; V gene: TRBV10-1
CDR3 DNA: TGCGCCAGCACGACAGGGCGGAATCAGCCCCAGCATTTT; CDR3 protein: CASTTGRNQPQHF; J gene: TRBJ1-5; CDR3 length: 13; D gene: TRBD1; clone size: once; V gene: TRBV10-2
CDR3 DNA: TGTGCCAGCAGACAAGCGACAGGGATCGGCTACGAGCAGTACTTC; CDR3 protein: CASRQATGIGYEQYF; J gene: TRBJ2-7; CDR3 length: 15; D gene: TRBD1; clone size: .; V gene: TRBV6-5
CDR3 DNA: TGCGCCAGCAGCTTGGCGGGGGGCGCTTTTTCACCCCTCCACTTT; CDR3 protein: CASSLAGGAFSPLHF; J gene: TRBJ1-6; CDR3 length: 15; D gene: .; clone size: once; V gene: TRBV5-1
CDR3 DNA: TGTGCCAGCAGTGCCGCTACTAGCTCCTATAATTCACCCCTCCACTTT; CDR3 protein: CASSAATSSYNSPLHF; J gene: TRBJ1-6; CDR3 length: 16; D gene: .; clone size: .; V gene: TRBV25-1
CDR3 DNA: TGCGCCAGCAGCTCTCAGGGGAACTCTGGGGCCAACGTCCTGACTTTC; CDR3 protein: CASSSQGNSGANVLTF; J gene: TRBJ2-6; CDR3 length: 16; D gene: .; clone size: .; V gene: TRBV4-1
CDR3 DNA: TGTGCCAGTATCTTCGGAGATACGCAGTATTTT; CDR3 protein: CASIFGDTQYF; J gene: TRBJ2-3; CDR3 length: 11; D gene: .; clone size: .; V gene: TRBV19
CDR3 DNA: TGTGCCAGCAGCCAAGCGGGGGACCTCTGGGGCTACACCTTC; CDR3 protein: CASSQAGDLWGYTF; J gene: TRBJ1-2; CDR3 length: 14; D gene: .; clone size: few; V gene: TRBV14
CDR3 DNA: TGTGCCAGCAGCCAAGTTACGCGGGGGACCTACGAGCAGTACTTC; CDR3 protein: CASSQVTRGTYEQYF; J gene: TRBJ2-7; CDR3 length: 15; D gene: TRBD2; clone size: .; V gene: TRBV3-1/TRBV3-2
CDR3 DNA: TGCGCCAGCAGCCAAGTCCGGGACAGGGAGGAGACCCAGTACTTC; CDR3 protein: CASSQVRDREETQYF; J gene: TRBJ2-5; CDR3 length: 15; D gene: TRBD1; clone size: .; V gene: TRBV4-1
CDR3 DNA: TGTGCCAGCAGCTTCGGGACAGCTTACGAGCAGTACTTC; CDR3 protein: CASSFGTAYEQYF; J gene: TRBJ2-7; CDR3 length: 13; D gene: TRBD1; clone size: .; V gene: TRBV7-9
CDR3 DNA: TGTGCCAGCAGCCGTATCGCCTACGAGCAGTACTTC; CDR3 protein: CASSRIAYEQYF; J gene: TRBJ2-7; CDR3 length: 12; D gene: .; clone size: few; V gene: TRBV2
CDR3 DNA: TGTGCCAGCAATAACCCCCCGGGAGAAGTTCCCTACAATGAGCAGTTCTTC; CDR3 protein: CASNNPPGEVPYNEQFF; J gene: TRBJ2-1; CDR3 length: 17; D gene: .; clone size: .; V gene: TRBV19
CDR3 DNA: TGTGCCAGTAGTGTGACAGGCAACACTGAAGCTTTCTTT; CDR3 protein: CASSVTGNTEAFF; J gene: TRBJ1-1; CDR3 length: 13; D gene: .; clone size: .; V gene: TRBV19
CDR3 DNA: TGTGCCAGCAGCCCCCCGGGACTAGCGGGGGGGAGGAGCTCCTACAATGAGCAGTTCTTC; CDR3 protein: CASSPPGLAGGRSSYNEQFF; J gene: TRBJ2-1; CDR3 length: 20; D gene: TRBD2; clone size: .; V gene: TRBV7-3
CDR3 DNA: TGTGCCAGCAGTTATATGGGGACTGGTGGCTACACCTTC; CDR3 protein: CASSYMGTGGYTF; J gene: TRBJ1-2; CDR3 length: 13; D gene: .; clone size: once; V gene: TRBV6-5
CDR3 DNA: TGTGCTAGCAGCTTAGAGGGGGATAAAGAGACCCAGTACTTC; CDR3 protein: CASSLEGDKETQYF; J gene: TRBJ2-5; CDR3 length: 14; D gene: .; clone size: .; V gene: TRBV7-7
CDR3 DNA: TGTGCCAGCATTAAGGGGGAATGGTATCTCAATAATTCACCCCTCCACTTT; CDR3 protein: CASIKGEWYLNNSPLHF; J gene: TRBJ1-6; CDR3 length: 17; D gene: .; clone size: .; V gene: TRBV2
CDR3 DNA: TGTGCCATCAGTGAGGGGGGACAGACCTACAATGAGCAGTTCTTC; CDR3 protein: CAISEGGQTYNEQFF; J gene: TRBJ2-1; CDR3 length: 15; D gene: TRBD1; clone size: .; V gene: TRBV10-3
CDR3 DNA: TGTGCCAGTAGTATCGGTGCGGGCTATGGCTACACCTTC; CDR3 protein: CASSIGAGYGYTF; J gene: TRBJ1-2; CDR3 length: 13; D gene: .; clone size: once; V gene: TRBV19
CDR3 DNA: TGTGCCAGCTCACCGTTATTCGGCAGGATTGAGGAAAAACTGTTTTTT; CDR3 protein: CASSPLFGRIEEKLFF; J gene: TRBJ1-4; CDR3 length: 16; D gene: .; clone size: .; V gene: TRBV18
CDR3 DNA: TGTGCCAGCAGCGCAACAGGGACTTCACCCCTCCACTTT; CDR3 protein: CASSATGTSPLHF; J gene: TRBJ1-6; CDR3 length: 13; D gene: .; clone size: few; V gene: TRBV7-3
CDR3 DNA: TGTGCCAGCGCCGCTATGAGGACTAGCGGGAATGAGCAGTTCTTC; CDR3 protein: CASAAMRTSGNEQFF; J gene: TRBJ2-1; CDR3 length: 15; D gene: TRBD2; clone size: .; V gene: TRBV2
CDR3 DNA: TGTGCCAGCAGTTCATTAGCGGGTGGGGGATTCAATGAGCAGTTCTTC; CDR3 protein: CASSSLAGGGFNEQFF; J gene: TRBJ2-1; CDR3 length: 16; D gene: TRBD2; clone size: few; V gene: TRBV28
CDR3 DNA: TGTGCCAGCAGTGCCAGGACAGATCGGGACACCATATATTTT; CDR3 protein: CASSARTDRDTIYF; J gene: TRBJ1-3; CDR3 length: 14; D gene: .; clone size: .; V gene: TRBV2
CDR3 DNA: TGTGCCAGCAGCTGGGGGCTAAGCGGCTTCGGGGAGCTGTTTTTT; CDR3 protein: CASSWGLSGFGELFF; J gene: TRBJ2-2; CDR3 length: 15; D gene: .; clone size: .; V gene: TRBV13
CDR3 DNA: TGTGCCAGCAGCCTACGGACAGGGAACTATGGCTACACCTTC; CDR3 protein: CASSLRTGNYGYTF; J gene: TRBJ1-2; CDR3 length: 14; D gene: TRBD1; clone size: .; V gene: TRBV4-2
CDR3 DNA: TGTGCCAGCAGACATAATGAGCAGTTCTTC; CDR3 protein: CASRHNEQFF; J gene: TRBJ2-1; CDR3 length: 10; D gene: .; clone size: .; V gene: TRBV28
CDR3 DNA: TGTGCCGGACAGGGGGAGACCACAGATACGCAGTATTTT; CDR3 protein: CAGQGETTDTQYF; J gene: TRBJ2-3; CDR3 length: 13; D gene: TRBD1; clone size: .; V gene: TRBV30
CDR3 DNA: TGTGCCAGCTCACCCACAGGGTATGAGCAGTACTTC; CDR3 protein: CASSPTGYEQYF; J gene: TRBJ2-7; CDR3 length: 12; D gene: .; clone size: .; V gene: TRBV18
CDR3 DNA: TGTGCCAGCAGTTGGGTGACAGGGATGGCGTCGTATGGCTACACCTTC; CDR3 protein: CASSWVTGMASYGYTF; J gene: TRBJ1-2; CDR3 length: 16; D gene: TRBD1; clone size: .; V gene: TRBV28
CDR3 DNA: TGTGCCAGCAGCCAGCGGACAGGGGCGAATTCACCCCTCCACTTT; CDR3 protein: CASSQRTGANSPLHF; J gene: TRBJ1-6; CDR3 length: 15; D gene: TRBD1; clone size: .; V gene: TRBV3-1/TRBV3-2
CDR3 DNA: TGTGCCAGCCGGGACAGGGGGTCCTACGAGCAGTACTTC; CDR3 protein: CASRDRGSYEQYF; J gene: TRBJ2-7; CDR3 length: 13; D gene: TRBD1; clone size: .; V gene: TRBV11-2
CDR3 DNA: TGTGCCAGCTCACCACGGGTGCCGGGATCCCTAAAAGATGGCTACACCTTC; CDR3 protein: CASSPRVPGSLKDGYTF; J gene: TRBJ1-2; CDR3 length: 17; D gene: .; clone size: .; V gene: TRBV18